Below, 30 T cell receptor beta chains from the same sample are listed, as sequenced in a study of graft-versus-host responses after intestinal transplantation. Only in-frame clones appear in the TCRdb table, and some are missing; sequencing was by immunoSEQ multiplex PCR. The sample lists about 110,000 clones; around 90% were seen once. These TCRs' antigens remain unknown. The sequenced sample was unstimulated CD4+ T cells sorted from spleen or lymph node cells, obtained before transplant. The receptors were gathered from a human donor who was the organ donor for an intestinal transplant.

The CDR3 nucleotides are TGTGCCAGCAGCTCGGGACTAGCGGCTGCCTACGAGCAGTACTTC. This encodes CASSSGLAAAYEQYF. This chain connects TRBV7-2 to TRBJ2-7; 11 positions agree with TRBD2. The junction had 4 bases not matched to a gene; V was cut back by 4 bases and J by 2 bases. Germline lookup yields CDR1 SGHTA and CDR2 FQGNSA. The CDR3 totals 15 residues.

V is TRBV5-5 and J is TRBJ2-7; D possibly corresponds to TRBD1 (6 bases). Germline CDR1 and CDR2: SGHKS and YYEKEE (reference sequence). This CDR3 comprises 15 residues. Trimming pared 0 bases from V and 0 bases from J, leaving 10 bases between. The CDR3 DNA reads TGTGCCAGCAGCTTGGTCTGGGACATCTCCTACGAGCAGTACTTC. Translated, it gives CASSLVWDISYEQYF.

The rearrangement links TRBV10-3 to TRBJ2-1; 8 positions match TRBD2. Looked up from germline, CDR1 is ENHRY and CDR2 is SYGVKD. Unmatched junction bases numbered 4, after V lost 6 bases and J lost 0 bases. This CDR3 comprises 15 residues. Here the CDR3 DNA reads TGTGCCATCAGGGGTAGCGGGGACTCCTACAATGAGCAGTTCTTC. Translating it yields CAIRGSGDSYNEQFF.

This clone was seen a single time. The chain employs TRBV30 and TRBJ2-1, with 7 bases lining up with TRBD2. This CDR3 is built from 14 residues. Per germline, CDR1 GTSNPN and CDR2 SVGIG (reference sequence). The J segment lost 2 bases and the V segment lost 3 bases, leaving 4 bases of the junction unmatched. The CDR3 DNA sequence: TGTGCCTGGAGCCTTGGGAGGGCCTACAATGAGCAGTTCTTC. Its translation: CAWSLGRAYNEQFF.

The V call is TRBV15, the J call TRBJ2-7, with unresolved D. In germline, CDR1 is LNHNV, CDR2 YYDKDF (reference sequence). Deletions cut 0 bases from V and 2 bases from J, with 8 bases between. The CDR3 runs 14 residues. CDR3 nucleotides: TGTGCCACCAGCAGAGATCGCGGAACCTACGAGCAGTACTTC. Protein: CATSRDRGTYEQYF.

V is TRBV28 and J is TRBJ2-2; 10 positions agree with TRBD2. Per germline, CDR1 MDHEN and CDR2 SYDVKM. V shed 9 bases, J shed 0 bases, and the junction held 7 bases outside the gene matches. The CDR3 runs to 16 residues. DNA for the CDR3: TGTGCCAGTTATCAAGCGGGAGGGCCGAACACCGGGGAGCTGTTTTTT. Protein sequence: CASYQAGGPNTGELFF.

The chain joins TRBV5-1 to TRBJ2-6, with 8 bases matching TRBD2. Germline V gene sequence: CDR1 SGHRS, CDR2 YFSETQ. The CDR3 extends over 19 amino acids. V shed 5 bases, J shed 1 base, and the junction held 14 bases outside the gene matches. The CDR3 spells CASRAQGGGGSSGANVLTF. CDR3 bases: TGCGCCAGCAGGGCTCAAGGCGGCGGGGGGTCGTCTGGGGCCAACGTCCTGACTTTC.

The J gene is TRBJ2-7, the V gene TRBV28; D may be TRBD2 (5 bases). Trimming shortened V by 3 bases and J by 2 bases, and 17 bases separated the two germline ends. Per germline, CDR1 MDHEN and CDR2 SYDVKM. CDR3 length: 16 amino acids. CDR3 coding DNA: TGTGCCAGCAGTTTGTCCCCCACGGGGTTCCCCTACGAGCAGTACTTC. It encodes CASSLSPTGFPYEQYF. The full variable domain, completed using reference TRBV28 and TRBJ2-7, is DVKVTQSSRYLVKRTGEKVFLECVQDMDHENMFWYRQDPGLGLRLIYFSYDVKMKEKGDIPEGYSVSREKKERFSLILESASTNQTSMYLCASSLSPTGFPYEQYFGPGTRLTVT.

The V gene is TRBV15, the J gene TRBJ1-5; TRBD1 matches 7 bases. The V and J ends lost 0 bases and 6 bases, in that order; junction bases with no gene match: 8. Germline V gives CDR1 LNHNV, CDR2 YYDKDF (reference sequence). This CDR3 spans 16 amino acids. The CDR3 DNA reads as TGTGCCACCAGCAGAGATCTTACAGGGGTAGGTCAGCCCCAGCATTTT. Protein product: CATSRDLTGVGQPQHF.

This clone showed up just a few times. This chain uses TRBV6-1 with TRBJ2-7, with D possibly matching TRBD1 (5 bases). The CDR3 consists of 15 residues. CDR1 and CDR2 from the germline V gene are MNHNS and SASEGT. V gave up 2 bases and J gave up 1 base, with 12 bases separating them. CDR3 region: CASSEFMHRSYEQYF. CDR3 DNA sequence: TGTGCCAGCAGTGAATTTATGCACAGGTCCTACGAGCAGTACTTC.

V is TRBV2 and J is TRBJ2-7; the match to TRBD1 covers 10 bases. J gave up 6 bases and V 7 bases, and 6 bases lay outside the gene matches. This CDR3 spans 13 amino acids. CDR1 is SNHLY and CDR2 is FYNNEI in the germline V gene. CDR3 amino acids: CASKGTGASEQYF. The CDR3 coding sequence is TGTGCCAGCAAGGGGACAGGGGCAAGCGAGCAGTACTTC.

The rearrangement joins TRBV28 to TRBJ2-1, with 7 bases fitting TRBD1. The CDR3 totals 15 residues. Germline CDR1 reads MDHEN; CDR2 reads SYDVKM. The junction had 10 bases not matched to a gene; V was cut back by 4 bases and J by 7 bases. The CDR3 reads CASSSLRGRLNEQFF. DNA for the CDR3: TGTGCCAGCAGTTCACTAAGGGGGCGCTTAAATGAGCAGTTCTTC.

The J gene is TRBJ1-5, the V gene TRBV2; D may be TRBD1 (5 bases). Germline V gene sequence: CDR1 SNHLY, CDR2 FYNNEI. V was cut by 1 base and J by 4 bases, with 11 bases left in between. The CDR3 consists of 15 residues. The CDR3 is CASSEGVGGNQPQHF. Here the CDR3 DNA reads TGTGCCAGCAGTGAAGGGGTGGGGGGTAATCAGCCCCAGCATTTT.

The genes are TRBV7-2 and TRBJ2-2, with 8 bases lining up with TRBD1. The length of the CDR3 is 18 residues. V was pared by 3 bases and J by 0 bases, with 9 bases of the junction left unmatched. Germline V lookup: CDR1 SGHTA, CDR2 FQGNSA. DNA for the CDR3: TGTGCCAGCAGCTTCACGACAGGGGCAAGCGCGAACACCGGGGAGCTGTTTTTT. Translating it yields CASSFTTGASANTGELFF.

V gene TRBV19 combines with J gene TRBJ2-3, with 7 bases that match TRBD1. Per germline, CDR1 LNHDA and CDR2 SQIVND (reference sequence). The V gene end was trimmed by 6 bases and the J gene end by 1 base; junction bases not matched to a gene: 10. This CDR3 is 16 amino acids long. The CDR3 loop is CASSPQGRVGTDTQYF. Written as DNA, the CDR3 is TGTGCCAGTAGCCCACAGGGGCGGGTAGGCACAGATACGCAGTATTTT. Full variable domain (outside the CDR3, taken from reference TRBV19 and TRBJ2-3): DGGITQSPKYLFRKEGQNVTLSCEQNLNHDAMYWYRQDPGQGLRLIYYSQIVNDFQKGDIAEGYSVSREKKESFPLTVTSAQKNPTAFYLCASSPQGRVGTDTQYFGPGTRLTVL.

The rearrangement uses TRBV6-1 and TRBJ2-7; D gene ambiguous. Germline assignment: CDR1 MNHNS and CDR2 SASEGT. This CDR3 is 13 amino acids long. V lost 8 bases, J lost 6 bases, and 17 bases lay in between. DNA for the CDR3: TGTGCCAGCGCGCCCGAAGGCCTGGGCGAGCAGTACTTC. It encodes CASAPEGLGEQYF.

The rearrangement uses TRBV19 and TRBJ2-7; tentative D call: TRBD2 (5 bases). The V and J ends lost 3 bases and 3 bases respectively, with 12 bases between them. The CDR3 is 14 residues long. Germline CDR1 is LNHDA and CDR2 is SQIVND (reference sequence). The CDR3: CASSIRLGVYEQYF. As DNA, the CDR3 is TGTGCCAGTAGTATTAGGCTCGGGGTCTACGAGCAGTACTTC.

This chain joins TRBV27 and TRBJ2-5, with D perhaps TRBD1 (5 bases). The V gene's germline CDR1 is MNHEY and CDR2 SMNVEV (reference sequence). V gave up 6 bases and J gave up 4 bases, with 15 bases separating them. The length of the CDR3 is 14 residues. CDR3 DNA: TGTGCCAGCAGCACGACAGTACAAGGAGAGACCCAGTACTTC. It specifies CASSTTVQGETQYF.

J is TRBJ2-3 and V is TRBV11-2; the D is unclear. The germline V and J ends were trimmed by 5 bases and 0 bases, with 9 bases remaining between them. This CDR3 has 14 amino acids. In germline, CDR1 is SGHAT, CDR2 FQNNGV. The CDR3 region is CASSQITSTDTQYF. The CDR3 nucleotides are TGTGCCAGCAGCCAGATAACAAGCACAGATACGCAGTATTTT. Variable domain in full (rest from reference TRBV11-2 and TRBJ2-3): EAGVAQSPRYKIIEKRQSVAFWCNPISGHATLYWYQQILGQGPKLLIQFQNNGVVDDSQLPKDRFSAERLKGVDSTLKIQPAKLEDSAVYLCASSQITSTDTQYFGPGTRLTVL.

The V call is TRBV2, the J call TRBJ1-2, with D perhaps matching TRBD1 (5 bases). This CDR3 has 9 residues. The germline gives CDR1 SNHLY, CDR2 FYNNEI. V was shortened by 7 bases and J by 8 bases, with 5 bases between the two germline ends. CDR3: CASNRGYTF. The CDR3 DNA sequence: TGTGCCAGCAACAGGGGCTACACCTTC. Full variable domain (outside the CDR3, taken from reference TRBV2 and TRBJ1-2): EPEVTQTPSHQVTQMGQEVILRCVPISNHLYFYWYRQILGQKVEFLVSFYNNEISEKSEIFDDQFSVERPDGSNFTLKIRSTKLEDSAMYFCASNRGYTFGSGTRLTVV.

V usage is TRBV28 and J usage is TRBJ1-4; D possibly corresponds to TRBD1 (5 bases). Germline CDR1 and CDR2: MDHEN and SYDVKM. The CDR3 loop spans 14 amino acids. V lost 6 bases to trimming and J lost 8 bases, with 16 bases between them. CDR3 DNA: TGTGCCAGCAGACCAGCCGGGACGGTCGAAAAACTGTTTTTT. Its protein is CASRPAGTVEKLFF.

This clone was recorded once. This sequence joins TRBV6-5 and TRBJ1-2; 8 nucleotides match TRBD1. Germline trimming cut 0 bases from V and 8 bases from J; bases unmatched to any gene: 5. Per germline, CDR1 MNHEY and CDR2 SVGAGI. The CDR3 runs to 14 residues. The CDR3 reads CASSYSTGDIGYTF. DNA of the CDR3: TGTGCCAGCAGTTACTCGACAGGGGATATCGGCTACACCTTC.

The V call is TRBV11-2, the J call TRBJ2-3, with TRBD2 identical over 7 bases. The trim removed 1 base at V and 1 base at J, leaving 8 bases unmatched. The CDR3 sequence is 17 residues long. Germline CDR1 SGHAT, CDR2 FQNNGV. The CDR3 DNA sequence: TGTGCCAGCAGCTTAGTCAGCGGGAAGAGTCGCACAGATACGCAGTATTTT. Its protein product is CASSLVSGKSRTDTQYF.

The rearrangement uses TRBV4-2 and TRBJ2-1, with 8 bases matching TRBD2. V was clipped by 2 bases and J by 12 bases; unmatched bases: 6. Germline V gene sequence: CDR1 LGHNA, CDR2 YNFKEQ. The CDR3 length is 13 residues. CDR3 DNA sequence: TGTGCCAGCAGCCAACCTGGGGGGACTAGGCAGTTCTTC. Protein sequence: CASSQPGGTRQFF.

The gene calls are TRBV18 and TRBJ1-1, with D hard to call. With 3 bases removed from V and 4 bases from J, the gap between germline ends came to 6 bases. The CDR3 runs to 12 residues. Germline V CDR1 and CDR2: KGHSH, LQKENI. CDR3 in DNA: TGTGCCAGCTCACCTGGAAGCACTGAAGCTTTCTTT. Protein: CASSPGSTEAFF. Variable domain in full (rest from reference TRBV18 and TRBJ1-1): NAGVMQNPRHLVRRRGQEARLRCSPMKGHSHVYWYRQLPEEGLKFMVYLQKENIIDESGMPKERFSAEFPKEGPSILRIQQVVRGDSAAYFCASSPGSTEAFFGQGTRLTVV.

The chain couples TRBV6-1 to TRBJ1-2; 7 nucleotides align to TRBD1. Germline V CDR1 and CDR2: MNHNS, SASEGT. This CDR3 contains 18 residues. V was clipped by 0 bases and J by 6 bases; unmatched bases: 16. CDR3 amino acids: CASSEAEIYRGRGNGYTF. CDR3 coding DNA: TGTGCCAGCAGTGAAGCCGAAATTTACAGGGGTAGGGGTAATGGCTACACCTTC.

J is TRBJ1-5 and V is TRBV19; maybe TRBD1 (5 bases). The V end was cut by 1 base, the J end by 7 bases, with 11 bases between. CDR3 length: 14 residues. Per germline, CDR1 LNHDA and CDR2 SQIVND (reference sequence). The CDR3 region has the DNA TGTGCCAGTAGTATAGTCGGGGGAAGCCAGCCCCAGCATTTT. Amino acids: CASSIVGGSQPQHF.

This rearrangement joins TRBV11-2 to TRBJ2-7; D unresolved. The CDR3 loop spans 12 amino acids. The germline CDR1 and CDR2 sequences are SGHAT and FQNNGV. The germline V and J ends were trimmed by 6 bases and 2 bases, with 8 bases remaining between them. CDR3 residues: CASRPTPYEQYF. The DNA for the CDR3 is TGTGCCAGCAGACCGACCCCCTACGAGCAGTACTTC.

The V gene is TRBV7-2, the J gene TRBJ2-1; 9 bases map to TRBD1. The CDR3 runs to 15 residues. The germline V gene has CDR1 SGHTA and CDR2 FQGNSA. V lost 5 bases, J lost 5 bases, and 7 bases stayed unmatched. CDR3 protein: CASSRSRDRDNEQFF. The DNA of the CDR3 is TGTGCCAGCAGCCGATCCCGGGACAGGGACAATGAGCAGTTCTTC.

This clone was detected only once. V and J are TRBV5-1 and TRBJ2-3, with TRBD2 matching 15 bases. Germline CDR1 SGHRS, CDR2 YFSETQ. There are 20 residues in the CDR3. V lost 4 bases to trimming and J lost 3 bases; unmatched junction nucleotides: 15. CDR3 region: CASSRVGGLAGGFGTDTQYF. CDR3 in DNA: TGCGCCAGCAGCCGCGTCGGGGGACTAGCGGGAGGCTTTGGGACAGATACGCAGTATTTT.